Below, 14 T cell receptor beta chains from the same sample are listed, as sequenced in a study of blood T cell repertoires in COVID-19. The table came from immunoSEQ multiplex PCR; TCRdb's copy has only in-frame clones and leaves some out. Seen here are approximately 98,000 clones, approximately 81% observed once, and the top ten hold about 10%. Sequenced sample: peripheral blood. The receptors stem from a woman of 80 years or more with acute or convalescent COVID-19.

The chain joins TRBV5-1 to TRBJ2-2; 11 bases fit TRBD1. The CDR3 length is 17 residues. V shed 4 bases and J 4 bases; nucleotides not matched to a gene: 9. The germline V gene has CDR1 SGHRS and CDR2 YFSETQ. CDR3 DNA sequence: TGCGCCAGCAGCCCCGGGACAGGGGGTCGTGGCACCGGGGAGCTGTTTTTT. Its protein product is CASSPGTGGRGTGELFF.

This clone was recorded only once. The chain employs TRBV7-3 and TRBJ1-5; no firm D call. Germline V gene data show CDR1 as SGHTA and CDR2 as FQGTGA. Trimming pared 5 bases from V and 4 bases from J, leaving 9 bases between. This CDR3 contains 13 residues. CDR3 sequence: CASSLDINQPQHF. CDR3 DNA sequence: TGTGCCAGCAGCCTTGACATAAATCAGCCCCAGCATTTT.

The chain has TRBV6-6 and TRBJ1-1, with 8 positions matching TRBD1. The trim removed 5 bases at V and 1 base at J, leaving 6 bases unmatched. The CDR3 runs to 15 residues. Looked up from germline, CDR1 is MNHNY and CDR2 is SVGAGI (reference sequence). CDR3 bases: TGTGCCAGCAGTCCAGCCGGGACAGGGAACACTGAAGCTTTCTTT. Its translation: CASSPAGTGNTEAFF.

This clone showed up just a few times. V and J are TRBV30 and TRBJ2-1; 10 bases map to TRBD2. The V gene end was trimmed by 8 bases and the J gene end by 6 bases; junction bases not matched to a gene: 13. There are 15 residues in the CDR3. Germline V gene lookup returns CDR1 GTSNPN and CDR2 SVGIG (reference sequence). The CDR3 bases are TGTGCCCTGGACAGCGGGGGGGCCAATATCAATGAGCAGTTCTTC. It is translated as CALDSGGANINEQFF.

This chain connects TRBV4-1 to TRBJ2-4, with 15 bases fitting TRBD2. V shed 4 bases, J shed 0 bases, and the junction held 4 bases outside the gene matches. Germline V CDR1 and CDR2: MGHRA, YSYEKL. The CDR3 has 18 residues. For the CDR3, the DNA is TGCGCCAGCAGCCCTGGACTAGCGGGGGGGATAGCCAAAAACATTCAGTACTTC. Protein: CASSPGLAGGIAKNIQYF.

V and J are TRBV18 and TRBJ2-5; TRBD1 matches 8 bases. Germline assignment: CDR1 KGHSH and CDR2 LQKENI. There are 16 residues in the CDR3. Trimming at V came to 2 bases and at J to 5 bases, leaving 10 bases not matched to a gene. The CDR3 sequence: CASSPTQQGASETQYF. CDR3 DNA sequence: TGTGCCAGCTCACCAACCCAGCAGGGGGCCAGCGAGACCCAGTACTTC. Using reference TRBV18 and TRBJ2-5 for the parts outside the CDR3, the full variable domain is NAGVMQNPRHLVRRRGQEARLRCSPMKGHSHVYWYRQLPEEGLKFMVYLQKENIIDESGMPKERFSAEFPKEGPSILRIQQVVRGDSAAYFCASSPTQQGASETQYFGPGTRLLVL.

V and J are TRBV7-2 and TRBJ1-2, with unresolved D. Germline V gene sequence: CDR1 SGHTA, CDR2 FQGNSA. The CDR3 contains 14 residues. Trimming removed 1 base from V and 0 bases from J, with 6 bases in between. The CDR3 nucleotides read TGTGCCAGCAGCTTAGGCCCAGCTAACTATGGCTACACCTTC. This encodes CASSLGPANYGYTF.

The chain links TRBV5-3 to TRBJ1-1, with no clear D. TRBV5-3 falls under the ORF class, with uncertain function. Trimming pared 1 base from V and 0 bases from J, leaving 16 bases between. CDR3 length equals 17 residues. CDR3 in amino acids: CARSLTVKKGVNTEAFF. In nucleotides, the CDR3 is TGTGCCAGAAGCTTGACCGTGAAAAAGGGAGTGAACACTGAAGCTTTCTTT.

J is TRBJ1-6 and V is TRBV25-1; D is possibly TRBD1 (5 bases). Trimming shortened V by 4 bases and J by 9 bases, and 16 bases separated the two germline ends. Looked up from germline, CDR1 is MGHDK and CDR2 is SYGVNS. This CDR3 region has 15 residues. The CDR3 sequence is CASSGGEGGGSPLHF. The CDR3 nucleotides read TGTGCCAGCAGTGGGGGGGAGGGAGGCGGTTCACCCCTCCACTTT. Variable domain in full (rest from reference TRBV25-1 and TRBJ1-6): EADIYQTPRYLVIGTGKKITLECSQTMGHDKMYWYQQDPGMELHLIHYSYGVNSTEKGDLSSESTVSRIRTEHFPLTLESARPSHTSQYLCASSGGEGGGSPLHFGNGTRLTVT.

The chain combines TRBV5-1 with TRBJ1-1, with TRBD1 matching 9 bases. Unmatched junction bases numbered 3, after V lost 2 bases and J lost 1 base. The CDR3 is made up of 15 amino acids. Germline-derived CDR1 and CDR2 are SGHRS and YFSETQ. CDR3 sequence reads: CASSFGTGQNTEAFF. DNA for the CDR3: TGCGCCAGCAGCTTCGGGACAGGGCAGAACACTGAAGCTTTCTTT. Based on the CDR3 plus reference TRBV5-1 and TRBJ1-1, the full variable domain is KAGVTQTPRYLIKTRGQQVTLSCSPISGHRSVSWYQQTPGQGLQFLFEYFSETQRNKGNFPGRFSGRQFSNSRSEMNVSTLELGDSALYLCASSFGTGQNTEAFFGQGTRLTVV.

The rearrangement uses TRBV19 and TRBJ1-4; 9 bases are a match to TRBD1. The CDR3 consists of 14 residues. J was trimmed by 7 bases and V by 7 bases; bases with no gene match: 7. Germline CDR1 LNHDA, CDR2 SQIVND (reference sequence). CDR3 sequence reads: CASTGTGIGEKLFF. CDR3 coding DNA: TGTGCCAGTACCGGGACAGGGATAGGTGAAAAACTGTTTTTT. The variable domain in full, with the rest retrieved from reference TRBV19 and TRBJ1-4, is DGGITQSPKYLFRKEGQNVTLSCEQNLNHDAMYWYRQDPGQGLRLIYYSQIVNDFQKGDIAEGYSVSREKKESFPLTVTSAQKNPTAFYLCASTGTGIGEKLFFGSGTQLSVL.

The chain has TRBV19 and TRBJ1-2; 8 nucleotides match TRBD1. Germline-derived CDR1 and CDR2 are LNHDA and SQIVND (reference sequence). V lost 6 bases, J lost 4 bases, and 10 bases stayed unmatched. The CDR3 has 15 residues. DNA of the CDR3: TGTGCCAGTAGCCCAGGACCCGGGACAGGCTATGGCTACACCTTC. Its translation is CASSPGPGTGYGYTF.

The V gene is TRBV24-1, the J gene TRBJ2-3; 12 bases agree with TRBD2. Looked up from germline, CDR1 is KGHDR and CDR2 is SFDVKD. This CDR3 is built from 16 residues. Trimming at V came to 7 bases and at J to 1 base, leaving 5 bases not matched to a gene. The DNA for the CDR3 is TGTGCCACCAGCGAGACTAGCGGGGGCCGCACAGATACGCAGTATTTT. This encodes CATSETSGGRTDTQYF.

The chain links TRBV18 to TRBJ1-3; possible D gene TRBD1, 5 bases. CDR1 and CDR2 (germline): KGHSH, LQKENI. The CDR3 loop spans 14 amino acids. Trimming cost V 2 bases and J 8 bases, with 13 bases left between them. CDR3 sequence: CASSPKGDSYTIYF. For the CDR3, the DNA is TGTGCCAGCTCACCAAAGGGCGACAGTTACACCATATATTTT.